The rows below give T cell receptor beta chains drawn from one sample of a study of early T cells in non-severe SARS-CoV-2 infection. TCRdb analysed the 5' RACE reads with MiXCR anew, one entry per CDR3 protein. The table has more than 80,000 distinct CDR3 sequences, approximately 14% seen once. Sequencing used whole blood. Receptors originate from an adult who was a healthcare worker with PCR-confirmed SARS-CoV-2 infection or an uninfected control (not recorded which). Each CDR3 is given with its conserved first and last residue. A D gene is named only where the DNA matches it firmly. Size values are once, few and many counts, or a class for expanded clones, and some rows have none.

clone_size	j_call	v_call	d_call	cdr3_nt	cdr3_aa
few	TRBJ2-1	TRBV6-2/TRBV6-3	.	TGTGCCAGCAGTTGGTCCGGGGTCGGGACGCCAGCCCGGAATGAGCAGTTCTTC	CASSWSGVGTPARNEQFF
.	TRBJ1-6	TRBV18	.	TGTGCCAGCTCACCCCGACCGCTTCAGGCCCTCCACTTT	CASSPRPLQALHF
many	TRBJ1-1	TRBV30	.	TGTGCCTGGACCACAGGGTTTAACACTGAAGCTTTCTTT	CAWTTGFNTEAFF
.	TRBJ1-1	TRBV12-3/TRBV12-4	TRBD1	TGTGCCAGCACCACACAGGGGGCGGGAACTGAAGCTTTCTTT	CASTTQGAGTEAFF
.	TRBJ2-5	TRBV2	TRBD2	TGTGCCAGCAGTGAGACTAGCGGACAAGAGACCCAGTACTTC	CASSETSGQETQYF
many	TRBJ1-3	TRBV4-1	.	TGCGCCAGCAGCCGAGCGGCGATCTCTGAAAACACCATATATTTT	CASSRAAISENTIYF
many	TRBJ1-3	TRBV7-3	.	TGTGCCAGCAGCTTAAGGTCGTACTCTGGAAACACCATATATTTT	CASSLRSYSGNTIYF
few	TRBJ2-3	TRBV18	.	TGTGCCAGCTCACCACCGATCGGGGGGCCAAATACGCAGTATTTT	CASSPPIGGPNTQYF
few	TRBJ1-5	TRBV19	.	TGTGCCAGTAGCCAGGGGTACCAGCCCCAGCATTTT	CASSQGYQPQHF
few	TRBJ1-6	TRBV6-6	.	TGTGCCAGCAGTTACCGGGACAAATATTCACCCCTCCACTTT	CASSYRDKYSPLHF
.	TRBJ2-2	TRBV3-2	.	TGTGCCAGCACCGAGGGGGGTCGATTAGCGAGGAACACCGGGGAGCTGTTTTTT	CASTEGGRLARNTGELFF
few	TRBJ1-5	TRBV5-6	.	TGTGCCAGCAGCCGTGGAAAGTCTTTTGGGATTCAGCCCCAGCATTTT	CASSRGKSFGIQPQHF
.	TRBJ2-3	TRBV24-1	TRBD2	TGTGCCACCAGTGGAGCGGGGGGCAGCACAGATACGCAGTATTTT	CATSGAGGSTDTQYF
few	TRBJ2-1	TRBV18	.	TGTGCCAGCTCACCGGGGTCGGGAGCTTACAATGAGCAGTTCTTC	CASSPGSGAYNEQFF
.	TRBJ2-1	TRBV28	.	TGTGCCTGCTACCCTAGTGGCAGGCCGAGGAGTGAGCAGTTCTTC	CACYPSGRPRSEQFF
few	TRBJ1-1	TRBV20-1	TRBD1	TGCAGTGCTAGACGGCAGGGGGGTAGCACTGAAGCTTTCTTT	CSARRQGGSTEAFF
few	TRBJ2-1	TRBV15	.	TGTGCCACCAGCAGAGATTCGATTACTGGGACCAACGGGGATGAGCAGTTCTTC	CATSRDSITGTNGDEQFF
few	TRBJ2-1	TRBV5-1	TRBD2	TGCGCCAGCAGCTTGGCAGCGGGACTGTACAATGAGCAGTTCTTC	CASSLAAGLYNEQFF
few	TRBJ1-5	TRBV20-1	.	TGCAGTGCTAGAAAGAGGGCTTTCAATCAGCCCCAGCATTTT	CSARKRAFNQPQHF
few	TRBJ2-7	TRBV3-1	.	TGTGCCAGCAGTCTCTCATTAGGGGGGCAGTACTTC	CASSLSLGGQYF
few	TRBJ2-7	TRBV20-1	TRBD2	TGCAGTGCTGGGGGACTAGCTCCCCCCTACGAGCAGTACTTC	CSAGGLAPPYEQYF
.	TRBJ1-2	TRBV19	.	TGTGCCAGTAGTATAACGACCCTCGGTGGCTACACCTTC	CASSITTLGGYTF
few	TRBJ2-7	TRBV28	.	TGTGCCAGCAGTTGGACCGGGACTCCCTCCTACGAGCAGTACTTC	CASSWTGTPSYEQYF
.	TRBJ2-7	TRBV2	TRBD2	TGTGCCAGCAGTGAAGCGGGTGTGACTAGCGCCTACGAGCAGTACTTC	CASSEAGVTSAYEQYF
.	TRBJ1-3	TRBV3-1	TRBD1	TGTGCCAGCAGTCCCCGGGACAGGGGCAGTTCGGGGAACACCATATATTTT	CASSPRDRGSSGNTIYF
.	TRBJ2-3	TRBV28	.	TGTGCCAGCAAGCAAGGGGGGGATACGCAGTATTTT	CASKQGGDTQYF
.	TRBJ1-2	TRBV5-1	.	TGCGCCAGCAGCTTTGGAGGGACCGTCAATGGCTACTCCTTC	CASSFGGTVNGYSF
few	TRBJ2-1	TRBV20-1	TRBD1	TGCAGTGCTCCCGGGGACAGGGGGCGAAATGAGCAGTTCTTC	CSAPGDRGRNEQFF
.	TRBJ2-7	TRBV29-1	.	TGCAGCGTTGAGACCCGGGACTTCAACGAGCAGTACTTC	CSVETRDFNEQYF
.	TRBJ1-5	TRBV29-1	.	TGCAGCGTTGCCAGGGAGGGTCCTAATCAGCCCCAGCATTTT	CSVAREGPNQPQHF
.	TRBJ2-3	TRBV11-2	.	TGTGCCAGCAGCTTACAGGGTGGCCGGAGCACAGATACGCAGTATTTT	CASSLQGGRSTDTQYF
.	TRBJ2-1	TRBV7-6	.	TGTGCCAGCAGCTTAGCGAACCCTTCCTACAATGAGCAGTTCTTC	CASSLANPSYNEQFF
few	TRBJ2-1	TRBV2	TRBD2	TGTGCCAGCAACCTAGCGGGAGGGGTTTACAATGAGCAGTTCTTC	CASNLAGGVYNEQFF
few	TRBJ2-7	TRBV20-1	TRBD2	TGCAGTGCTCGGGGGGGCTCCTACGAGCAGTACTTC	CSARGGSYEQYF
.	TRBJ1-3	TRBV11-2	TRBD1	TGTGCCAGCAGCCGGACAGGGGTGACTGGAAACACCATATATTTT	CASSRTGVTGNTIYF
.	TRBJ2-4	TRBV6-1	TRBD2	TGTGCCAGCAGCGGGGGGAAACCGCTGAACATTCAGTACTTC	CASSGGKPLNIQYF
many	TRBJ2-7	TRBV20-1	.	TGCAGTGCCCGAAGGGGGGAACCCCCCTACGAGCAGTACTTC	CSARRGEPPYEQYF
few	TRBJ2-3	TRBV7-6	TRBD2	TGTGCCAGCAGCTTATTAGCGGGAGGTACAGATACGCAGTATTTT	CASSLLAGGTDTQYF
few	TRBJ2-7	TRBV4-1	TRBD2	TGCGCCAGCAGCCAAAGAGGCGGGAGGAGCTCCTACGAGCAGTACTTC	CASSQRGGRSSYEQYF
.	TRBJ2-7	TRBV7-6	.	TGTGCCAGCAGCTTAGAACGGGAGACACCTTACGAGCAGTACTTC	CASSLERETPYEQYF
.	TRBJ2-1	TRBV20-1	.	TGCAGGGCTAGGGGGGGGCGGAATGAGCAGTTCTTC	CRARGGRNEQFF
.	TRBJ2-3	TRBV7-2	TRBD2	TGTGCCAGCAGCTTAGGGACTAGCGGGATTGATACGCAGTATTTT	CASSLGTSGIDTQYF
few	TRBJ2-7	TRBV7-9	.	TGTGCCAGCAGCCCCGATCTGGACAGCTCCTACGAGCAGTACTTC	CASSPDLDSSYEQYF
.	TRBJ2-7	TRBV7-9	TRBD1	TGTGCCAGCAGCCCCCTGCGAGTGGGACAGGGTTATCACGAGCAGTACTTC	CASSPLRVGQGYHEQYF
few	TRBJ2-2	TRBV30	TRBD2	TGTGCCTGGTTAGCGGGGTGGCGAACCGGGGAGCTGTTTTTT	CAWLAGWRTGELFF
.	TRBJ2-1	TRBV19	TRBD2	TGTGCCAGTAGCACGATAGCGGGAGGGGACAATGAGCAGTTCTTC	CASSTIAGGDNEQFF
.	TRBJ2-7	TRBV28	TRBD2	TGTGCCACCCGGGGTAGCGGGAGATCTTACGAGCAGTACTTC	CATRGSGRSYEQYF
few	TRBJ1-1	TRBV2	.	TGTGCCAGCAGAGGTCGGGAAATATTTTTGAACACTGAAGCTTTCTTT	CASRGREIFLNTEAFF
.	TRBJ2-7	TRBV29-1	TRBD1	TGCAGCGTTGCGGGACAGGCCTACGAGCAGTACTTC	CSVAGQAYEQYF
many	TRBJ2-2	TRBV7-2	TRBD1	TGTGCCAGCAGCTCTACGACAGGGTTGGCCGGGGAGCTGTTTTTT	CASSSTTGLAGELFF
many	TRBJ2-1	TRBV11-2	.	TGTGCCAGCAGAACCCTCACCCGGGACTCCGAGAATGAGCAGTTCTTC	CASRTLTRDSENEQFF
few	TRBJ1-1	TRBV12-3/TRBV12-4	.	TGTGCCAGCAGAGGCTTTTGGTTCACTGAAGCTTTCTTT	CASRGFWFTEAFF
many	TRBJ1-5	TRBV27	.	TGTGCCAGCGGGGGGGGCAGGGGCAATCAGCCCCAGCATTTT	CASGGGRGNQPQHF